A single sample gave rise to the 25 T cell receptor beta chains below, sequenced in a study of blood T cell repertoires in COVID-19. Assay used: immunoSEQ multiplex PCR; TCRdb lists only in-frame clones, some missing. The repertoire holds 250,000 or so clones, 87% seen once, with more than 1.3% in the top ten. Sequenced sample: peripheral blood. Receptors were obtained from a woman aged 40 to 55 who had recovered from COVID-19.

The chain has TRBV5-1 and TRBJ2-5; D might be TRBD2 (7 bases). CDR3 length: 15 amino acids. The germline gives CDR1 SGHRS, CDR2 YFSETQ. V dropped 4 bases and J dropped 4 bases, with 17 bases sitting between them. The CDR3 sequence: CASSPSWGGLETQYF. CDR3 nucleotides: TGCGCCAGCAGCCCCTCTTGGGGGGGCTTAGAGACCCAGTACTTC.

This clone was observed a single time. The V gene is TRBV23-1, the J gene TRBJ2-4; D gene ambiguous. TRBV23-1 is filed as an ORF, its function uncertain. The CDR3 length is 15 residues. V was trimmed by 0 bases and J by 3 bases, leaving 9 bases between them. The CDR3 here is CASSQSRRSKNIQYF. The CDR3 coding sequence is TGCGCCAGCAGTCAATCACGGCGGAGCAAAAACATTCAGTACTTC.

V gene TRBV5-4 combines with J gene TRBJ2-3, with a weak D call TRBD1 (6 bases). The CDR3 is made up of 15 amino acids. With 3 bases removed from V and 0 bases from J, the gap between germline ends came to 11 bases. Germline assignment: CDR1 SGHNT and CDR2 YYREEE (reference sequence). The CDR3 DNA reads TGTGCCAGCAGCTATGGGGGCGAGAGCACAGATACGCAGTATTTT. Protein sequence: CASSYGGESTDTQYF.

Only a few counts were recorded for this clone. This chain uses TRBV4-1 with TRBJ1-5, with D uncertain. The V end lost 1 base, the J end lost 5 bases, and 6 bases lay between the germline ends. Germline-derived CDR1 and CDR2 are MGHRA and YSYEKL. This CDR3 is 13 amino acids long. The CDR3 bases are TGCGCCAGCAGCCAAGGACTGTATCAGCCCCAGCATTTT. Protein: CASSQGLYQPQHF.

CDR3: CSVENRGTEAFF. CDR3 DNA sequence: TGCAGCGTTGAAAACAGGGGCACTGAAGCTTTCTTT. The chain employs TRBV29-1 and TRBJ1-1; 7 bases are shared with TRBD1. Per the germline V gene, CDR1 is SQVTM and CDR2 is ANQGSEA. The ends lost 2 bases at V and 4 bases at J; junction bases unmatched: 1. The length of the CDR3 is 12 residues. The whole variable domain, remainder taken from reference TRBV29-1 and TRBJ1-1, is SAVISQKPSRDICQRGTSLTIQCQVDSQVTMMFWYRQQPGQSLTLIATANQGSEATYESGFVIDKFPISRPNLTFSTLTVSNMSPEDSSIYLCSVENRGTEAFFGQGTRLTVV.

This clone was picked up one time. The rearrangement links TRBV5-1 to TRBJ2-1; TRBD2 agrees at 12 bases. Trimming took 4 bases from V and 9 from J; bases not matched to a gene: 11. This CDR3 has 16 amino acids. Per the germline V gene, CDR1 is SGHRS and CDR2 is YFSETQ. The DNA of the CDR3 is TGCGCCAGCAGCCCCTACGGCCTAGCGGGGGGGCTTGAGCAGTTCTTC. This sequence encodes CASSPYGLAGGLEQFF.

The J gene is TRBJ2-3, the V gene TRBV9; tentative D call: TRBD2 (6 bases). This CDR3 spans 14 amino acids. The V end lost 3 bases, the J end lost 4 bases, and 12 bases lay between the germline ends. The germline gives CDR1 SGDLS, CDR2 YYNGEE. CDR3 DNA sequence: TGTGCCAGCAGCGCCATAGCGGTCTCAGATACGCAGTATTTT. Its translation: CASSAIAVSDTQYF.

The chain has TRBV9 and TRBJ2-3; TRBD2 aligns across 9 bases. The V gene end was trimmed by 1 base and the J gene end by 3 bases; junction bases not matched to a gene: 3. The CDR3 is 15 residues long. The germline V gene encodes CDR1 SGDLS and CDR2 YYNGEE. The chain's CDR3 is CASSVSGGRTDTQYF. The CDR3 region has the DNA TGTGCCAGCAGCGTAAGCGGGGGGAGGACAGATACGCAGTATTTT.

As regards this clone: One end of the junction does not line up with germline, which may come from a read error. This chain connects TRBV7-7 to TRBJ2-7; 8 nucleotides agree with TRBD2. The CDR3 length is 15 residues. Germline lookup yields CDR1 SSHAT and CDR2 FNYEAQ (reference sequence). Written as DNA, the CDR3 is TGTGCTAGCAGCTTAAAAGCGGGGGCGCCCTACGAGCAGTACTTC. Protein product: CASSLKAGAPYEQYF.

This clone appeared once. V and J are TRBV13 and TRBJ2-7; D perhaps matches TRBD1 (6 bases). In germline, CDR1 is PRHDT, CDR2 FYEKMQ (reference sequence). The CDR3 consists of 15 residues. V was pared by 2 bases and J by 3 bases, with 14 bases between. CDR3 sequence: CASSLRMTGVYEQYF. The DNA of the CDR3 is TGTGCCAGCAGCTTACGAATGACAGGAGTCTACGAGCAGTACTTC.

This clone was seen once. The chain combines TRBV27 with TRBJ2-2; 10 bases are a match to TRBD1. V lost 1 base and J lost 7; bases outside the gene matches: 6. From germline, CDR1 is MNHEY and CDR2 SMNVEV (reference sequence). CDR3 size: 16 residues. The CDR3 region is CASSLLTGTGVGELFF. The CDR3 DNA reads as TGTGCCAGCAGTTTATTAACTGGGACAGGGGTCGGGGAGCTGTTTTTT.

The V gene is TRBV19, the J gene TRBJ1-3; D is unclear. The V and J ends lost 1 base and 4 bases respectively, with 5 bases between them. The CDR3 runs to 13 residues. Germline V gene data show CDR1 as LNHDA and CDR2 as SQIVND (reference sequence). The CDR3 loop reads CASSIGLGNTIYF. In nucleotides, the CDR3 is TGTGCCAGTAGTATAGGACTCGGAAACACCATATATTTT.

A single count supports this clone. The chain employs TRBV24-1 and TRBJ2-2, with TRBD2 as a possible D gene (5 bases). Germline CDR1 and CDR2: KGHDR and SFDVKD. The CDR3 runs 16 residues. V gave up 3 bases and J gave up 0 bases, with 10 bases separating them. CDR3 sequence reads: CATSDPSGTNTGELFF. CDR3 sequence (DNA): TGTGCCACCAGTGATCCCTCGGGGACGAACACCGGGGAGCTGTTTTTT.

This rearrangement joins TRBV18 to TRBJ1-4; D is uncertain. This CDR3 is built from 14 residues. V lost 2 bases, J lost 7 bases, and 11 bases lay in between. CDR1 is KGHSH and CDR2 is LQKENI in the germline V gene. CDR3 coding DNA: TGTGCCAGCTCACCAGGCCTTGGAGGTGAAAAACTGTTTTTT. Its protein is CASSPGLGGEKLFF. The variable domain in full, with the rest retrieved from reference TRBV18 and TRBJ1-4, is NAGVMQNPRHLVRRRGQEARLRCSPMKGHSHVYWYRQLPEEGLKFMVYLQKENIIDESGMPKERFSAEFPKEGPSILRIQQVVRGDSAAYFCASSPGLGGEKLFFGSGTQLSVL.

The chain joins TRBV18 to TRBJ2-6, with a possible D match to TRBD1 (6 bases). The CDR3 is 18 amino acids. Germline V gene data show CDR1 as KGHSH and CDR2 as LQKENI. Trimming cost V 5 bases and J 0 bases, with 17 bases left between them. In DNA form, the CDR3 reads TGTGCCAGCTCAGCGCAACAGGGAAGTTTCTCTGGGGCCAACGTCCTGACTTTC. Its translation is CASSAQQGSFSGANVLTF.

The chain couples TRBV6-5 to TRBJ1-1; D is undetermined. V was clipped by 2 bases and J by 5 bases, with 9 bases between them. CDR1 and CDR2 (germline): MNHEY, SVGAGI. The CDR3 runs 13 residues. The CDR3 is CASSYVRGTEAFF. CDR3 in DNA: TGTGCCAGCAGTTACGTGCGGGGAACTGAAGCTTTCTTT.

The CDR3 spells CASSLSLGPGGYGYTF. Here the CDR3 DNA reads TGCGCCAGCAGCTTGAGTTTAGGGCCCGGAGGCTATGGCTACACCTTC. The chain carries TRBV5-1 and TRBJ1-2; D not certain. The CDR3 runs to 16 residues. Germline lookup yields CDR1 SGHRS and CDR2 YFSETQ. Trimming removed 1 base at V and 4 bases at J, with 17 bases between.

The chain recombines TRBV6-8 with TRBJ1-2; 7 bases map to TRBD1. CDR3 length: 15 residues. The V gene end was trimmed by 6 bases and the J gene end by 2 bases; junction bases not matched to a gene: 9. Germline V gene data show CDR1 as MNHGY and CDR2 as SAAAGT. The DNA of the CDR3 is TGTGCCAGCAGACATCCGGGACAGCCCAACTATGGCTACACCTTC. Protein product: CASRHPGQPNYGYTF.

The chain couples TRBV5-1 to TRBJ1-3; D unresolved. Germline assignment: CDR1 SGHRS and CDR2 YFSETQ. This CDR3 has 14 amino acids. V was cut by 5 bases and J by 4 bases, with 13 bases left in between. The CDR3 region is CASSSGTSGNTIYF. In nucleotides, the CDR3 is TGCGCCAGCAGTTCGGGAACGTCCGGAAACACCATATATTTT.

This chain uses TRBV6-5 with TRBJ2-7; D perhaps matches TRBD1 (6 bases). This CDR3 region has 13 residues. V lost 6 bases to trimming and J lost 1 base, with 10 bases between them. The germline gives CDR1 MNHEY, CDR2 SVGAGI. The CDR3 loop reads CASRGTSSYEQYF. CDR3 sequence (DNA): TGTGCCAGCAGGGGGACATCTTCCTACGAGCAGTACTTC.

The sample holds one count of this clone. The chain has TRBV7-9 and TRBJ1-2, with D perhaps matching TRBD1 (6 bases). With 4 bases removed from V and 7 bases from J, the gap between germline ends came to 13 bases. Germline CDR1 reads SEHNR; CDR2 reads FQNEAQ (reference sequence). The CDR3 is 13 residues long. The CDR3 spells CASSSDDRLGYTF. DNA for the CDR3: TGTGCCAGCAGCTCGGACGACAGGCTTGGCTACACCTTC.

J is TRBJ1-1 and V is TRBV12-3 or TRBV12-4; tentative D call: TRBD1 (6 bases). The CDR3 length is 13 residues. V was cut by 6 bases and J by 5 bases, with 13 bases left in between. The CDR3: CASSHRQVTEAFF. In DNA, the CDR3 is TGTGCCAGCAGCCACAGACAGGTTACTGAAGCTTTCTTT.

The J gene is TRBJ1-2, the V gene TRBV5-5; D perhaps matches TRBD1 (5 bases). Trimming cost V 3 bases and J 2 bases, with 11 bases left between them. Germline CDR1 and CDR2: SGHKS and YYEKEE (reference sequence). CDR3 length: 14 amino acids. The CDR3 sequence: CASSSEGQNYGYTF. The CDR3 coding sequence is TGTGCCAGCAGCTCGGAGGGGCAGAACTATGGCTACACCTTC.

The chain couples TRBV9 to TRBJ1-1, with D perhaps TRBD1 (5 bases). Per the germline V gene, CDR1 is SGDLS and CDR2 is YYNGEE. The CDR3 consists of 15 residues. V dropped 3 bases and J dropped 0 bases, with 12 bases sitting between them. The CDR3 nucleotides read TGTGCCAGCAGCGAGACAGTCGATTTGAACACTGAAGCTTTCTTT. This codes for CASSETVDLNTEAFF.

This chain links TRBV29-1 with TRBJ2-2; 7 bases map to TRBD1. Germline loops: CDR1 SQVTM, CDR2 ANQGSEA. There are 16 residues in the CDR3. Losses at the gene ends were 3 bases for V and 1 base for J; bases not matched to a gene: 8. DNA of the CDR3: TGCAGCGTTGAGACACGGGACAGAATGAACACCGGGGAGCTGTTTTTT. Its protein product is CSVETRDRMNTGELFF.